Presented here are 5 T cell receptor beta chains from one specimen sequenced in a study of early T cells in non-severe SARS-CoV-2 infection. TCRdb re-derived calls from the 5' RACE reads in MiXCR, one entry per CDR3 protein. The top ten hold 3% to 4.5% of the sample, which has 26,000 or so distinct CDR3 sequences, around 5.5% seen once. The source material was whole blood. All receptors derive from an adult who was a healthcare worker with PCR-confirmed SARS-CoV-2 infection or an uninfected control (not recorded which).

This clonotype appeared many times. The genes are TRBV6-5 and TRBJ2-3; D gene uncertain. Per germline, CDR1 MNHEY and CDR2 SVGAGI. Trimming took off 5 bases at V and 5 bases at J, with 11 bases between the two ends. The CDR3 consists of 13 residues. DNA for the CDR3: TGTGCCAGCAGTGCCCTAATAGGAGATACGCAGTATTTT. Translating gives CASSALIGDTQYF.

This clonotype was seen ten or more times. The DNA for the CDR3 is TGTGCCAGCAGCTTAGCGGGGGAGGTCACAGATACGCAGTATTTT. It specifies CASSLAGEVTDTQYF. The chain employs TRBV7-2 and TRBJ2-3; maybe TRBD2 (6 bases). This CDR3 spans 15 amino acids. V was clipped by 0 bases and J by 2 bases, with 9 bases between them. The V gene's germline CDR1 is SGHTA and CDR2 FQGNSA.

The table lists this clonotype with a count of one. V usage is TRBV30 and J usage is TRBJ1-5; D gene unclear. Germline-derived CDR1 and CDR2 are GTSNPN and SVGIG (reference sequence). The CDR3 sequence is 13 residues long. With 5 bases removed from V and 4 bases from J, the gap between germline ends came to 12 bases. CDR3 region: CAWATLHNQPQHF. The CDR3 DNA sequence: TGTGCCTGGGCAACGCTACATAATCAGCCCCAGCATTTT. The variable domain in full, with the rest retrieved from reference TRBV30 and TRBJ1-5, is SQTIHQWPATLVQPVGSPLSLECTVEGTSNPNLYWYRQAAGRGLQLLFYSVGIGQISSEVPQNLSASRPQDRQFILSSKKLLLSDSGFYLCAWATLHNQPQHFGDGTRLSIL.

This clonotype showed up many times. The chain combines TRBV10-1 with TRBJ1-5; D remains ambiguous. CDR1 and CDR2 (germline): WNHNN, SYGVQD (reference sequence). V was pared by 4 bases and J by 9 bases, with 13 bases between. CDR3 size: 13 residues. For the CDR3, the DNA is TGCGCCAGCAGTGGGGCGAGAGCTGGGCCCCAGCATTTT. It yields the protein CASSGARAGPQHF.

The table lists this clonotype with many counts. This sequence joins TRBV19 and TRBJ2-7; 9 bases line up with TRBD1. This CDR3 has 14 amino acids. With V trimmed by 9 bases and J by 2 bases, 8 bases remained unmatched. Germline lookup yields CDR1 LNHDA and CDR2 SQIVND (reference sequence). CDR3 protein: CASSRQGGTYEQYF. The CDR3 nucleotides are TGTGCCAGCTCCAGACAGGGGGGGACCTACGAGCAGTACTTC. Using reference TRBV19 and TRBJ2-7 for the parts outside the CDR3, the full variable domain is DGGITQSPKYLFRKEGQNVTLSCEQNLNHDAMYWYRQDPGQGLRLIYYSQIVNDFQKGDIAEGYSVSREKKESFPLTVTSAQKNPTAFYLCASSRQGGTYEQYFGPGTRLTVT.